The present T cell receptor beta chain was sequenced within a study of T cells after yellow fever vaccination. To note about this clonotype: A much larger clone differs from this one at a single base, so this may be a read error.

One entry per CDR3 protein, called by TCRdb with MiXCR from the 5' RACE reads. The sample contains 250,000 or so distinct CDR3 sequences, around 3.5% of which appear only once. The CDR3 is 13 amino acids. Germline V gene sequence: CDR1 SGHNT, CDR2 YYREEE (reference sequence). Trimming shortened V by 5 bases and J by 5 bases, and 12 bases separated the two germline ends. The TCR originated in a man younger than 30 who received the YFV17D yellow fever vaccine. The chain combines TRBV5-4 with TRBJ2-3, with a tentative D call TRBD2 (6 bases). The source material was PBMCs, sampled 15 days after the yellow fever booster vaccination. In nucleotides, the CDR3 is TGTGCCAGCAGTATTGAGGGAGGAGATACGCAGTATTTT. Its protein is CASSIEGGDTQYF.